One and the same sample provided the 20 T cell receptor beta chains below, sequenced in a study of Graves' ophthalmopathy and Graves' hyperthyroidism. The authors amplified TCR beta CDR3 regions from RNA transcripts. RT-PCR was first run with HTBI primers, then multiplex PCR in a second round. MiXCR, applied by TCRdb to the multiplex PCR reads, yields one record per CDR3 protein. The table includes a few hundred thousand distinct CDR3 sequences, just over 15% detected once. The sequenced material came from peripheral blood. Receptors were obtained from a woman aged 18-35 years with stable Graves' hyperthyroidism.

The CDR3 reads CASSHGTGDEQYF. In DNA, the CDR3 is TGTGCCAGCAGCCATGGGACCGGGGACGAGCAGTACTTC. The rearrangement joins TRBV3-1 to TRBJ2-7, with D perhaps being TRBD1 or TRBD2 (5 bases each). The CDR3 has 13 amino acids. Germline V gene lookup returns CDR1 LGHDT and CDR2 YNNKEL (reference sequence). V lost 3 bases to trimming and J lost 5 bases, with 11 bases between them.

The chain uses TRBV6-1 and TRBJ1-5, with D possibly being TRBD1 (5 bases). CDR1 is MNHNS and CDR2 is SASEGT in the germline V gene. Trimming cost V 6 bases and J 4 bases, with 10 bases left between them. CDR3 length equals 13 residues. In nucleotides, the CDR3 is TGTGCCAGCAGGTCTACAGGAAATCAGCCCCAGCATTTT. It yields the protein CASRSTGNQPQHF.

Many counts were recorded for this clonotype. The rearrangement joins TRBV11-3 to TRBJ1-1; TRBD1 is a possible D gene (5 bases). This CDR3 is built from 14 residues. V shed 4 bases and J shed 4 bases, with 13 bases lying between them. CDR1 is SGHNT and CDR2 is YENEEA in the germline V gene. The CDR3 DNA follows: TGTGCCAGCAGCTCGGGACTAAAGATCACTGAAGCTTTCTTT. Protein: CASSSGLKITEAFF. Full variable domain (outside the CDR3, taken from reference TRBV11-3 and TRBJ1-1): EAGVVQSPRYKIIEKKQPVAFWCNPISGHNTLYWYLQNLGQGPELLIRYENEEAVDDSQLPKDRFSAERLKGVDSTLKIQPAELGDSAVYLCASSSGLKITEAFFGQGTRLTVV.

The chain couples TRBV5-1 to TRBJ1-1; D may be TRBD1 (5 bases). This CDR3 has 12 amino acids. V lost 0 bases and J lost 14, with 14 bases in between. The germline V gene has CDR1 SGHRS and CDR2 YFSETQ. The DNA of the CDR3 is TGCGCCAGCAGCTTGGCCCGGGACCGCTTCTTCTTT. It translates to CASSLARDRFFF.

This clonotype was seen ten or more times. This chain joins TRBV6-5 and TRBJ1-1; D is uncertain. Germline V gene sequence: CDR1 MNHEY, CDR2 SVGAGI. The length of the CDR3 is 11 residues. V was trimmed by 4 bases and J by 10 bases, leaving 10 bases between them. Here the CDR3 DNA reads TGTGCCAGCAGTTCTTGGCTTGTAGCTTTCTTT. Translated: CASSSWLVAFF.

This clonotype was detected many times. The rearrangement joins TRBV6-2 or TRBV6-3 to TRBJ2-5; D might be TRBD2 (6 bases). The V end lost 5 bases, the J end lost 9 bases, and 10 bases lay between the germline ends. CDR1 MNHEY and CDR2 SVGEGT come from the germline V gene. The CDR3 has 11 residues. The chain's CDR3 is CASSPGEAQYF. The CDR3 DNA sequence: TGTGCCAGCAGTCCCGGGGAGGCCCAGTACTTC.

There are many counts of this clonotype. The V and J genes are TRBV7-2 and TRBJ1-5; D is possibly TRBD1 (6 bases). V was pared by 2 bases and J by 5 bases, with 10 bases between. Germline V gene sequence: CDR1 SGHTA, CDR2 FQGNSA. The CDR3 sequence is 14 residues long. The CDR3 protein is CASSLRDTYQPQHF. In DNA, the CDR3 is TGTGCCAGCAGCTTAAGGGACACTTATCAGCCCCAGCATTTT.

This clonotype was seen ten or more times. The rearrangement joins TRBV4-1 to TRBJ1-1; D remains ambiguous. Germline lookup yields CDR1 MGHRA and CDR2 YSYEKL. The CDR3 length is 11 residues. V lost 2 bases and J lost 8, with 6 bases in between. The CDR3 sequence is CASSQQMEAFF. The CDR3 DNA follows: TGCGCCAGCAGCCAACAGATGGAAGCTTTCTTT.

This clonotype showed up many times. This chain joins TRBV11-2 and TRBJ2-1; 13 bases align to TRBD2. With V trimmed by 4 bases and J by 9 bases, 9 bases remained unmatched. The CDR3 runs to 16 residues. Germline-derived CDR1 and CDR2 are SGHAT and FQNNGV. The CDR3 nucleotides are TGTGCCAGCAGCTCACTGAAGGGACTAGCGGGGAGTGAGCAGTTCTTC. Its translation is CASSSLKGLAGSEQFF.

This clonotype was seen a handful of times. This rearrangement joins TRBV13 to TRBJ2-5, with D unresolved. The V and J ends lost 0 bases and 1 base respectively, with 9 bases between them. CDR3 size: 15 residues. Germline-derived CDR1 and CDR2 are PRHDT and FYEKMQ (reference sequence). The CDR3 DNA reads as TGTGCCAGCAGCTTAGGGGGTAACCTCCAAGAGACCCAGTACTTC. Translating gives CASSLGGNLQETQYF.

This clonotype turned up a few times. This chain links TRBV18 with TRBJ1-5; D unresolved. Trimming left V 6 bases short and J 12 bases short, with 18 bases between. There are 13 residues in the CDR3. CDR1 is KGHSH and CDR2 is LQKENI in the germline V gene. CDR3 sequence: CASSPGEAYDQHF. The DNA of the CDR3 is TGTGCCAGCTCCCCGGGAGAAGCTTATGACCAGCATTTT.

The table lists this clonotype with many counts. The rearrangement joins TRBV12-3 or TRBV12-4 to TRBJ2-7; the D gene is possibly TRBD1 (6 bases). Trimming took 5 bases from V and 5 from J, leaving 10 bases between them. The CDR3 runs to 12 residues. The CDR3 loop reads CASSETGHEQYF. CDR3 bases: TGTGCCAGCAGTGAGACAGGTCACGAGCAGTACTTC.

This clonotype showed up many times. The CDR3 protein is CASSFTGTSNTEAFF. In DNA, the CDR3 is TGTGCCAGCAGTTTTACAGGGACTTCCAACACTGAAGCTTTCTTT. The chain carries TRBV25-1 and TRBJ1-1; D possibly corresponds to TRBD1 (6 bases). With 5 bases removed from V and 2 bases from J, the gap between germline ends came to 15 bases. From germline, CDR1 is MGHDK and CDR2 SYGVNS. The CDR3 covers 15 residues. Full variable domain (remainder filled in from reference TRBV25-1 and TRBJ1-1): EADIYQTPRYLVIGTGKKITLECSQTMGHDKMYWYQQDPGMELHLIHYSYGVNSTEKGDLSSESTVSRIRTEHFPLTLESARPSHTSQYLCASSFTGTSNTEAFFGQGTRLTVV.

This clonotype occurred many times. This rearrangement joins TRBV15 to TRBJ1-1; no definite D call. Germline V CDR1 and CDR2: LNHNV, YYDKDF (reference sequence). Trimming removed 4 bases from V and 3 bases from J, with 12 bases in between. This CDR3 has 14 residues. The CDR3 spells CATSIFGEDTEAFF. The DNA of the CDR3 is TGTGCCACCAGCATATTTGGGGAGGACACTGAAGCTTTCTTT. Drawing the rest from reference TRBV15 and TRBJ1-1, the complete variable domain is DAMVIQNPRYQVTQFGKPVTLSCSQTLNHNVMYWYQQKSSQAPKLLFHYYDKDFNNEADTPDNFQSRRPNTSFCFLDIRSPGLGDTAMYLCATSIFGEDTEAFFGQGTRLTVV.

This clonotype was seen many times. The CDR3 DNA is TGTGCCAGCACCCTAACAGCCAACCTACATCCCCAGCATTTT. Translated, it gives CASTLTANLHPQHF. V usage is TRBV6-2 or TRBV6-3 and J usage is TRBJ1-5; D not certain. CDR1 MNHEY and CDR2 SVGEGT come from the germline V gene. The V end was cut by 7 bases, the J end by 10 bases, with 20 bases between. The CDR3 has 14 residues.

The chain has TRBV11-2 and TRBJ2-1; TRBD1 aligns across 11 bases. The CDR3 consists of 17 residues. The germline V gene has CDR1 SGHAT and CDR2 FQNNGV. The V segment lost 5 bases and the J segment 0 bases; nucleotides outside the gene matches: 6. The CDR3 loop reads CASSPSGTGGSYNEQFF. CDR3 nucleotides: TGTGCCAGCAGCCCTTCCGGGACAGGGGGCTCCTACAATGAGCAGTTCTTC.

This clonotype was recorded at least ten times. The rearrangement joins TRBV7-3 to TRBJ1-2; D uncertain. Germline CDR1 and CDR2: SGHTA and FQGTGA. Deletions cut 5 bases from V and 7 bases from J, with 20 bases between. The CDR3 extends over 15 amino acids. In nucleotides, the CDR3 is TGTGCCAGCAGCCCTCAGTTGGAAGGAACCCTTGGCTACACCTTC. It specifies CASSPQLEGTLGYTF.

This chain connects TRBV20-1 to TRBJ2-5; 7 positions agree with TRBD2. The V and J ends lost 5 bases and 1 base, in that order; junction bases with no gene match: 4. CDR3 length: 13 residues. Per germline, CDR1 DFQATT and CDR2 SNEGSKA (reference sequence). The CDR3 protein is CSASAGVQETQYF. The CDR3 DNA reads TGCAGTGCTTCTGCGGGGGTCCAAGAGACCCAGTACTTC.

This chain uses TRBV11-2 with TRBJ1-1, with 9 bases fitting TRBD1. This CDR3 has 16 amino acids. Germline V lookup: CDR1 SGHAT, CDR2 FQNNGV. Trimming at V came to 2 bases and at J to 5 bases, leaving 9 bases not matched to a gene. In DNA form, the CDR3 reads TGTGCCAGCAGCTTAACATCGACAGGGGGTCGGACTGAAGCTTTCTTT. It yields the protein CASSLTSTGGRTEAFF.

This sequence joins TRBV5-1 and TRBJ2-7; 10 nucleotides line up with TRBD2. The CDR3 runs 17 residues. Germline-derived CDR1 and CDR2 are SGHRS and YFSETQ. Unmatched junction bases numbered 10, after V lost 2 bases and J lost 2 bases. The CDR3 region is CASSLGSGLAVPYEQYF. For the CDR3, the DNA is TGCGCCAGCAGCTTAGGTTCCGGACTAGCGGTTCCCTACGAGCAGTACTTC.